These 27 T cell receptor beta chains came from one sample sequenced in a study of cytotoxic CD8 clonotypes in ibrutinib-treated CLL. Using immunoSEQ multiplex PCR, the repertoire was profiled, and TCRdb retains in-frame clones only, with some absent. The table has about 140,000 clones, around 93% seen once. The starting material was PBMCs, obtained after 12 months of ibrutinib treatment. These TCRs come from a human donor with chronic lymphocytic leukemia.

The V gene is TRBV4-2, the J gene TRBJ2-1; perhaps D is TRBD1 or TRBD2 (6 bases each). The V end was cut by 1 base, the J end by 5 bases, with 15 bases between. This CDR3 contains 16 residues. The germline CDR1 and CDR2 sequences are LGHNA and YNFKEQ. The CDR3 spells CASSQAGGQENNEQFF. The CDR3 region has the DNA TGTGCCAGCAGCCAAGCTGGGGGGCAGGAAAACAATGAGCAGTTCTTC.

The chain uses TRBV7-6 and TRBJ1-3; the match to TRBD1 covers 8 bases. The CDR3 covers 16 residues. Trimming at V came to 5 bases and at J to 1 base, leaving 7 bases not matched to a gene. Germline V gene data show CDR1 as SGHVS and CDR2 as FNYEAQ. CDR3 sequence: CASSGRDRSSGNTIYF. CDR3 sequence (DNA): TGTGCCAGCAGCGGCCGGGACAGGAGTTCTGGAAACACCATATATTTT.

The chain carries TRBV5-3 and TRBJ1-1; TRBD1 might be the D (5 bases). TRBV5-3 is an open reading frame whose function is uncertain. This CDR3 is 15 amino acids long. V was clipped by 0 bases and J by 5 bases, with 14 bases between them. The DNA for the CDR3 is TGTGCCAGAAGCTTGGTGAGGGGAGGAGTGACTGAAGCTTTCTTT. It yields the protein CARSLVRGGVTEAFF.

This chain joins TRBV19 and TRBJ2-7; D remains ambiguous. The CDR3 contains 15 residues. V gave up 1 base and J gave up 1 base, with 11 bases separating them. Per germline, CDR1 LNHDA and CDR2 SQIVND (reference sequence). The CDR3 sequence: CASSIGVAGSYEQYF. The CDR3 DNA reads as TGTGCCAGTAGTATAGGGGTAGCCGGATCCTACGAGCAGTACTTC.

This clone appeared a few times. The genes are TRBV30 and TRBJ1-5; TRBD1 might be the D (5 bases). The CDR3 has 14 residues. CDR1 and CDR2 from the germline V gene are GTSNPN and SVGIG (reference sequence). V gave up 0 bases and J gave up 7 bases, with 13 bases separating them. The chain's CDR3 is CAWSVKRGSQPQHF. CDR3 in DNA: TGTGCCTGGAGTGTTAAGAGGGGATCGCAGCCCCAGCATTTT.

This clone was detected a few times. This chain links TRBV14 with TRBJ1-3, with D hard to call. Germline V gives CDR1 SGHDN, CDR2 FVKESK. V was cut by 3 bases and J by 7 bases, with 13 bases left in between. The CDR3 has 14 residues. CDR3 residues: CASSQNSGWNTIYF. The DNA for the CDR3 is TGTGCCAGCAGCCAGAATAGTGGATGGAACACCATATATTTT.

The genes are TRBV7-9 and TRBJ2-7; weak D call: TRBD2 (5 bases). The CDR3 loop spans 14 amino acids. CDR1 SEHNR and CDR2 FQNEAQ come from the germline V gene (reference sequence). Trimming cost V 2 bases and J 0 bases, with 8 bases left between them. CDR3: CASSLPGGSYEQYF. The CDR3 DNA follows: TGTGCCAGCAGCTTACCTGGAGGCTCCTACGAGCAGTACTTC.

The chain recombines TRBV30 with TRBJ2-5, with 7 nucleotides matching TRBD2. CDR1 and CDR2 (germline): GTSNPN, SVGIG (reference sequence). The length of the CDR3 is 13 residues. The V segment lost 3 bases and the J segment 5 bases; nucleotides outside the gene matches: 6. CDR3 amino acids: CAWSPVGRETQYF. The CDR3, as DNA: TGTGCCTGGAGCCCGGTCGGGAGGGAGACCCAGTACTTC.

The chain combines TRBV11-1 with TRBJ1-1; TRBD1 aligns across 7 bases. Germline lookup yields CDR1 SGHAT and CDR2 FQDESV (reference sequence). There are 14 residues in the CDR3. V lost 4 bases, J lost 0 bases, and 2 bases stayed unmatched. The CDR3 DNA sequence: TGTGCCAGCAGCTGGGACAGAATGAACACTGAAGCTTTCTTT. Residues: CASSWDRMNTEAFF.

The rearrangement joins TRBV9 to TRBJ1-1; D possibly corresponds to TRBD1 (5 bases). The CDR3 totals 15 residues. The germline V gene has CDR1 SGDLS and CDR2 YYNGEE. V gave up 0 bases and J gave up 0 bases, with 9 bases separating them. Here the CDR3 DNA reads TGTGCCAGCAGCGTAGGGTTCAGGGTGAACACTGAAGCTTTCTTT. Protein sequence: CASSVGFRVNTEAFF.

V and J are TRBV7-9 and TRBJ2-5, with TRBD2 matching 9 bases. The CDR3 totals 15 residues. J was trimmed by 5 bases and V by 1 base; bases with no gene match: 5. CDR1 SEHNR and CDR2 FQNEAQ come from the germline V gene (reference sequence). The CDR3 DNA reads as TGTGCCAGCAGCTTAGTAGCGGGAGTTAGGGAGACCCAGTACTTC. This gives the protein CASSLVAGVRETQYF.

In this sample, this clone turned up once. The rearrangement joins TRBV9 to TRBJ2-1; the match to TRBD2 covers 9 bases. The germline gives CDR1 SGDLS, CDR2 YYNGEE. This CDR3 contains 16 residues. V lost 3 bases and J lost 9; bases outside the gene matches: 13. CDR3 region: CASSAALWAGGGEQFF. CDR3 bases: TGTGCCAGCAGCGCAGCCCTATGGGCGGGAGGGGGTGAGCAGTTCTTC.

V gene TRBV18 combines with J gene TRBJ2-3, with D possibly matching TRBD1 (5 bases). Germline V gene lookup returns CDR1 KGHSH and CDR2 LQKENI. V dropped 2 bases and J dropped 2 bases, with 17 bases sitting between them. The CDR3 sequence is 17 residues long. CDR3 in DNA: TGTGCCAGCTCACCAGGGGCAGGGCAACTTTCCACAGATACGCAGTATTTT. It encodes CASSPGAGQLSTDTQYF.

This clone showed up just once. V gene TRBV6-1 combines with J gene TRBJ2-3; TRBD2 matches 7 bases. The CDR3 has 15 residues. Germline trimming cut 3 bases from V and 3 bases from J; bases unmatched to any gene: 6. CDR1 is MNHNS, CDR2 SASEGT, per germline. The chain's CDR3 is CASSDWRERTDTQYF. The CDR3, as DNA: TGTGCCAGCAGTGACTGGCGGGAGAGGACAGATACGCAGTATTTT.

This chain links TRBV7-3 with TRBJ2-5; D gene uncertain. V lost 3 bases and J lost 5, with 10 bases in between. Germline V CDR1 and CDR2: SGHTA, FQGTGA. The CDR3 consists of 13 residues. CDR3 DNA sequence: TGTGCCAGCAGCTTGACGATGAGGGAGACCCAGTACTTC. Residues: CASSLTMRETQYF.

The CDR3 DNA is TGCGCCAGCAGCGAGGGCTACGAGCAGTACTTC. Protein sequence: CASSEGYEQYF. The gene calls are TRBV5-1 and TRBJ2-7, with TRBD2 as a possible D gene (5 bases). CDR1 is SGHRS and CDR2 is YFSETQ in the germline V gene. There are 11 residues in the CDR3. V lost 4 bases and J 3 bases, leaving 5 bases between the germline ends. Drawing the rest from reference TRBV5-1 and TRBJ2-7, the complete variable domain is KAGVTQTPRYLIKTRGQQVTLSCSPISGHRSVSWYQQTPGQGLQFLFEYFSETQRNKGNFPGRFSGRQFSNSRSEMNVSTLELGDSALYLCASSEGYEQYFGPGTRLTVT.

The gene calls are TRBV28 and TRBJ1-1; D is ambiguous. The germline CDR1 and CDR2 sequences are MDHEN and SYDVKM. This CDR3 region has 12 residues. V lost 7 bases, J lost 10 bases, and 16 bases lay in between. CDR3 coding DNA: TGTGCCAGCAATCCATCGGGGTTTGGAGCTTTCTTT. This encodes CASNPSGFGAFF.

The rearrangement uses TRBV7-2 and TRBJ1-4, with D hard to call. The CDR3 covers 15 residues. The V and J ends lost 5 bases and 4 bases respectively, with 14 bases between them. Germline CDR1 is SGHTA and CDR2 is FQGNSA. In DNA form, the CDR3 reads TGTGCCAGCAGCCCCAACGGGGTAGTTAATGAAAAACTGTTTTTT. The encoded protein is CASSPNGVVNEKLFF.

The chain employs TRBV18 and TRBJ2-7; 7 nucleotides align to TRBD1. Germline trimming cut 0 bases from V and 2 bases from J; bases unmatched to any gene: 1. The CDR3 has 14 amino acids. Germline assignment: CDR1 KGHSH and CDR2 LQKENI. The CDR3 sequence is CASSPPQGAYEQYF. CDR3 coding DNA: TGTGCCAGCTCACCACCTCAGGGGGCCTACGAGCAGTACTTC.

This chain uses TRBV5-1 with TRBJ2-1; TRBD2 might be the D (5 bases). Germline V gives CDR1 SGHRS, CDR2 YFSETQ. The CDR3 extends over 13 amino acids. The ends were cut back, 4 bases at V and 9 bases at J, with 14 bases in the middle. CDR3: CASSPELVGEQFF. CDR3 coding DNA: TGCGCCAGCAGCCCAGAACTAGTCGGTGAGCAGTTCTTC.

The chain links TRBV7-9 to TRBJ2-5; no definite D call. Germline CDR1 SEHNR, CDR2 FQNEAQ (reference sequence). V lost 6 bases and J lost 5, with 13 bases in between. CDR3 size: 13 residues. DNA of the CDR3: TGTGCCAGCAGACTGCCCCTTCTGGAGACCCAGTACTTC. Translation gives CASRLPLLETQYF.

CDR3 sequence (DNA): TGTGCCACCCCGGCGGACGCGAATGAAAAACTGTTTTTT. It specifies CATPADANEKLFF. The chain carries TRBV7-2 and TRBJ1-4, with D hard to call. The CDR3 runs 13 residues. V lost 10 bases and J 5 bases, leaving 14 bases between the germline ends. CDR1 and CDR2 (germline): SGHTA, FQGNSA.

In DNA form, the CDR3 reads TGTGCCAGCAGAGGACTAGCGGGTGGCACCGGGGAGCTGTTTTTT. Translation gives CASRGLAGGTGELFF. This sequence joins TRBV27 and TRBJ2-2; 11 positions match TRBD2. The ends lost 6 bases at V and 4 bases at J; junction bases unmatched: 4. Germline lookup yields CDR1 MNHEY and CDR2 SMNVEV (reference sequence). This CDR3 is built from 15 residues.

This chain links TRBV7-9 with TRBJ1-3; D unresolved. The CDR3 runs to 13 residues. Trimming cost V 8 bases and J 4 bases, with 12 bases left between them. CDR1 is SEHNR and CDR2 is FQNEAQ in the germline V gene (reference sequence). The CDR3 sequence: CASDRVTGNTIYF. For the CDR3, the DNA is TGTGCCAGCGATCGGGTTACGGGAAACACCATATATTTT.

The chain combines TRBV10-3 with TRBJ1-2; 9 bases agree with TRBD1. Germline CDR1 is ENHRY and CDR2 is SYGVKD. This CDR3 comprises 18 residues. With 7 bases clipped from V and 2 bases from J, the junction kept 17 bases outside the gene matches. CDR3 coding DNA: TGTGCCATCACCAACCCCACGATGATTGGACAGGGGAACTATGGCTACACCTTC. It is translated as CAITNPTMIGQGNYGYTF.

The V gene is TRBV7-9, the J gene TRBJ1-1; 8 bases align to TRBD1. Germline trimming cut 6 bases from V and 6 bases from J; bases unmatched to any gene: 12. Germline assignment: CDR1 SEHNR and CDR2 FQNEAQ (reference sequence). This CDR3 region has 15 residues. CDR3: CASRPRQGTLAEAFF. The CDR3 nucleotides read TGTGCCAGCAGACCCCGACAGGGGACATTGGCTGAAGCTTTCTTT.

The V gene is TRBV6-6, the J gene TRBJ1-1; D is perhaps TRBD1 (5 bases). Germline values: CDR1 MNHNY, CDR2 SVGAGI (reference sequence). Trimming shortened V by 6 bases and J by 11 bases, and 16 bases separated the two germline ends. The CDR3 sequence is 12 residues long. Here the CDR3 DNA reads TGTGCCAGCAGCCCCCGGGGAGGGGTCGCTTTCTTT. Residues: CASSPRGGVAFF.